This T cell receptor beta chain was documented in a study of T cell repertoires in cytomegalovirus infection. Overall study context: Used in the study were CMV epitopes, some recently identified and HLA-C-restricted, others well-studied and HLA-B-restricted.

This clonotype was seen a handful of times. Antigen specificity is unknown. Looked up from germline, CDR1 is SGHTA and CDR2 is FQGNSA. J lost 0 bases, V lost 1 base, and 2 bases had no gene match. The CDR3 length is 15 residues. TCRdb ran MiXCR on the reads and lists one entry per CDR3 protein. The sample gives around 430,000 distinct CDR3 sequences, under 45% of which show up once; about 41% is in the top ten. The chain recombines TRBV7-2 with TRBJ2-7; 8 positions agree with TRBD2. The sequencing used cultured PBMCs, collected from culture after CMV antigen stimulation. This sequence originates from a human donor in good health (CMV status not recorded). Some clones in this sample may be carry-over from other donors' samples. CDR3 protein: CASSLVRGASYEQYF. CDR3 DNA: TGTGCCAGCAGCTTAGTGCGGGGGGCCTCCTACGAGCAGTACTTC.